Shown below are 12 T cell receptor beta chains from a single sample sequenced in a study of OX40 agonist ivuxolimab in advanced cancers. Clones were read by immunoSEQ multiplex PCR, and TCRdb kept only the in-frame ones, dropping some. The sample contains 60,000 to 75,000 clones, around 85% of which appear only once. Sequencing was performed on CD4+ or CD8+ T cells sorted from blood, taken in a trial of the OX40 agonist ivuxolimab. These receptor sequences come from an adult with an advanced solid tumor such as melanoma, head and neck, liver or kidney cancer.

The CDR3 region is CASSQGSGGISGNTIYF. CDR3 DNA sequence: TGCGCCAGCAGCCAAGGTTCAGGGGGTATCTCTGGAAACACCATATATTTT. This chain connects TRBV4-1 to TRBJ1-3, with 7 bases that match TRBD1. The CDR3 sequence is 17 residues long. Germline values: CDR1 MGHRA, CDR2 YSYEKL. With 1 base clipped from V and 0 bases from J, the junction kept 6 bases outside the gene matches.

This chain joins TRBV6-6 and TRBJ1-3; D perhaps matches TRBD1 (5 bases). The CDR3 is 15 amino acids. The V gene lost 6 bases and the J gene lost 7 bases, with 19 bases spanning the gap. Per the germline V gene, CDR1 is MNHNY and CDR2 is SVGAGI (reference sequence). The CDR3 protein is CASRPDSRIGNTIYF. The CDR3 DNA follows: TGTGCCAGCAGACCAGACAGCCGGATCGGCAACACCATATATTTT.

V is TRBV4-3 and J is TRBJ1-6, with 7 nucleotides matching TRBD1. Per the germline V gene, CDR1 is LGHNA and CDR2 is YSLEER. The V and J ends lost 3 bases and 13 bases, in that order; junction bases with no gene match: 9. The CDR3 has 14 amino acids. CDR3 DNA sequence: TGCGCCAGCAGCCAGACGACAGGGAGTCGGCCCCTCCACTTT. Protein product: CASSQTTGSRPLHF.

CDR3 in amino acids: CASSDGRGNSPLHF. The CDR3 DNA follows: TGTGCCAGCAGTGACGGAAGGGGGAATTCACCCCTCCACTTT. V usage is TRBV6-4 and J usage is TRBJ1-6; D might be TRBD1 (6 bases). The length of the CDR3 is 14 residues. The ends were cut back, 2 bases at V and 7 bases at J, with 9 bases in the middle. The germline V gene has CDR1 MRHNA and CDR2 SNTAGT.

This clone appeared once. The chain employs TRBV19 and TRBJ1-5; 7 positions agree with TRBD1. The germline V gene encodes CDR1 LNHDA and CDR2 SQIVND (reference sequence). The length of the CDR3 is 15 residues. Germline trimming cut 0 bases from V and 5 bases from J; bases unmatched to any gene: 4. CDR3 in DNA: TGTGCCAGTAGTATAGAAGGACAGGACTATCAGCCCCAGCATTTT. Translating it yields CASSIEGQDYQPQHF.

The chain couples TRBV7-3 to TRBJ1-1; no clear D. Trimming pared 5 bases from V and 1 base from J, leaving 8 bases between. Germline V gene lookup returns CDR1 SGHTA and CDR2 FQGTGA. The CDR3 consists of 13 residues. This CDR3 reads CASSHQTNTEAFF. For the CDR3, the DNA is TGTGCCAGCAGCCACCAAACGAACACTGAAGCTTTCTTT.

This clone has just one count. The DNA of the CDR3 is TGTGCCAGCAGCTTTCAGACAGGGCCAAAAGAGACCCAGTACTTC. Protein sequence: CASSFQTGPKETQYF. The chain links TRBV5-6 to TRBJ2-5, with 7 bases that match TRBD1. Germline V gene sequence: CDR1 SGHDT, CDR2 YYEEEE. The CDR3 is made up of 15 amino acids. Trimming took 2 bases from V and 3 from J; bases not matched to a gene: 7.

The V gene is TRBV5-8, the J gene TRBJ2-7; TRBD1 matches at 7 bases. Germline V CDR1 and CDR2: SGHTS, YDEGEE. V lost 4 bases, J lost 3 bases, and 7 bases stayed unmatched. The CDR3 length is 14 residues. CDR3 nucleotide sequence: TGTGCCAGCAGCCGTGACAGGGCCATCTACGAGCAGTACTTC. Encoded protein: CASSRDRAIYEQYF.

This sequence joins TRBV9 and TRBJ2-1, with 11 nucleotides matching TRBD2. Trimming cost V 4 bases and J 8 bases; bases outside gene matches: 8. Germline V gives CDR1 SGDLS, CDR2 YYNGEE. CDR3 length: 15 residues. This chain's CDR3 is CASSRLAGPLDEQFF. The DNA for the CDR3 is TGTGCCAGCAGCCGACTAGCGGGGCCCTTGGATGAGCAGTTCTTC.

The chain links TRBV11-3 to TRBJ1-5, with D unclear. This CDR3 contains 14 residues. Germline-derived CDR1 and CDR2 are SGHNT and YENEEA. V was pared by 1 base and J by 7 bases, with 11 bases between. CDR3: CASSLGGGEQPQHF. The CDR3 DNA sequence: TGTGCCAGCAGCTTAGGAGGCGGGGAACAGCCCCAGCATTTT. Drawing the rest from reference TRBV11-3 and TRBJ1-5, the complete variable domain is EAGVVQSPRYKIIEKKQPVAFWCNPISGHNTLYWYLQNLGQGPELLIRYENEEAVDDSQLPKDRFSAERLKGVDSTLKIQPAELGDSAVYLCASSLGGGEQPQHFGDGTRLSIL.

The gene calls are TRBV30 and TRBJ2-7, with a weak D call TRBD2 (7 bases). Trimming pared 4 bases from V and 4 bases from J, leaving 14 bases between. The CDR3 is 13 residues long. Germline CDR1 reads GTSNPN; CDR2 reads SVGIG (reference sequence). The chain's CDR3 is CAWNGGLTYEQYF. The CDR3 DNA reads TGTGCCTGGAACGGGGGGCTAACATACGAGCAGTACTTC.

The chain couples TRBV6-6 to TRBJ1-5; 9 bases map to TRBD1. With 1 base clipped from V and 1 base from J, the junction kept 2 bases outside the gene matches. The CDR3 contains 16 residues. Germline V gene data show CDR1 as MNHNY and CDR2 as SVGAGI (reference sequence). This CDR3 is CASSYYGTGSNQPQHF. The CDR3 region has the DNA TGTGCCAGCAGTTACTACGGGACAGGGAGCAATCAGCCCCAGCATTTT.